This TCR beta chain was recorded in a study of PD-1 blockade in classical Hodgkin lymphoma (TCRdb year 2020). At the level of the whole study: Nivolumab dosing was 3 mg/kg intravenously every 2 weeks, continuing until either disease progression or unacceptable toxicity. The study used CyTOF and TCR beta sequencing to define a peripheral blood immune signature of response to PD-1 blockade in classical Hodgkin lymphoma. Study-wide conclusions, independent of this receptor: Patients starting nivolumab less than 1 year after ASCT had lower diversity and were excluded from later analyses to avoid confounding by immune reconstitution. Trial patients achieving complete response had baseline diversity similar to newly diagnosed patients, whereas partial responders and progressors had significantly lower diversity. Baseline TCR diversity was reported to be lower in newly diagnosed patients than in healthy donors and to be lower still in relapsed/refractory patients. The study covered only a single clinical trial cohort, and the causes of the repertoire differences, possibly disease activity or prior therapy, were still not defined. CD4+ but not CD8+ TCR diversity rose significantly by C4D1 (p=0.0027 vs p=0.16), most apparent in complete responders (p=0.02).

This clone was seen only once. Its antigen is still unknown. No base-level quality is on record; no much larger clone is a single base apart. The time point label, read with the paper, signifies: cycle 4 day 1 (C4D1), after 6 weeks of nivolumab. Every trial patient had relapsed following autologous stem cell transplantation, and prior brentuximab vedotin exposure was what differed among cohorts A, B and C. The trial cohort comprised 60 or so patients with relapsed/refractory classical Hodgkin lymphoma whose best overall responses were complete response, partial response or progressive disease. Trial patients were treated with single-agent nivolumab in the multi-cohort phase II CheckMate 205 trial. Best overall response was determined by an independent review committee according to the 2007 International Working Group response criteria. Trial PBMCs were collected just before the start of nivolumab (C1D1) and during therapy at cycle 2 day 1 and cycle 4 day 1. Peripheral blood was collected in 8 mL Vacutainer Cell Preparation Tubes, from which PBMCs were isolated by centrifugation and then cryopreserved.

The Qiagen DNeasy kit was used to extract genomic DNA from unsorted PBMCs and from the negatively selected CD4+ and CD8+ fractions. TCR beta CDR3 regions were subjected to amplification by immunoSEQ multiplex PCR with primers that anneal to V and J segments. A synthetic immune receptor repertoire was used to minimize amplification bias, and any residual bias was removed computationally once sequencing was done. Processing in the source paper ran as follows. Repertoire diversity was quantified as the Shannon entropy index using custom Python scripts. Unsorted, CD4+ and CD8+ repertoires were examined separately, except in combined analyses, for which CD4+ and CD8+ sequences were merged in silico. A clone counted as expanded when the clone's frequency after treatment rose at least 2-fold relative to C1D1, and clones undetected at baseline were given a pseudocount of 0.5. Singleton clones were defined as clones with 0 or 1 copy at C1D1, and non-singleton clones were defined as clones with 2 or more copies. Clones expanded in unsorted samples were labelled as CD4+, CD8+ or unknown by matching protein sequences in sorted samples from the same patient. Wilcoxon tests were applied to paired samples to test diversity changes from C1D1 to C4D1. The clones in this table, taken by TCRdb from immuneACCESS, are in-frame only. Not every clone is retained; where verified, under half of the shortfall comes from an unresolved V gene, and the cause of the rest is unknown. D and trimming were read from the DNA, whereas the V and J calls and clone size are those reported in that table. Within this sample are 57,000 or so clones, with 70% to 90% of them counted one time only. The ten largest clones capture approximately 8.4% of the sample.

The clonotype originates from a human donor with classical Hodgkin lymphoma. The starting material was peripheral blood mononuclear cells (PBMCs), obtained before the fourth cycle of nivolumab.

The base sequence is TGTGCCAGCAGTCGGATGAGCAATCAGCCCCAGCATTTT. Protein translation: CASSRMSNQPQHF. The V and J segments used are TRBV27 and TRBJ1-5, with the D gene call left open. From a lookup of the germline V gene (reference sequence), CDR1 and CDR2 are MNHEY and SMNVEV. The CDR3 goes from the cysteine to the phenylalanine over 13 residues. Left in the record is the CDR3 DNA by itself, 39 bases read in frame from the first base. V was cut back by 5 bases and J by 1 base, leaving a gap of 6 bases between them.